In this sample, the clone carrying this TCR beta chain turned up once. This entry is derived from a study of blood T cell repertoires in COVID-19. Those who participated ranged in age from about 18 to 89 years and resided in roughly 26 US areas. TCRdb's table, derived via immunoSEQ multiplex PCR, lists solely in-frame clones and lacks some. The table has some 410,000 clones, around 89% seen once. The CDR3 runs 14 residues. The germline V gene encodes CDR1 PRHDT and CDR2 FYEKMQ (reference sequence). V was pared by 5 bases and J by 6 bases, with 3 bases of the junction left unmatched. The sequenced sample consisted of PBMCs or T cells enriched from blood (not recorded which). This chain links TRBV13 with TRBJ2-1; TRBD2 matches at 11 bases. The TCR sequence derives from a woman in her twenties or thirties with acute COVID-19. CDR3 DNA: TGTGCCAGCAGCCCTAGCGGGGGGTTCAATGAGCAGTTCTTC. Its protein product is CASSPSGGFNEQFF.